These T cell receptor beta chains were read from a single sample in a study of response to subunit inactivated influenza vaccine. TCRdb reprocessed the RT-PCR reads with MiXCR, giving one entry per CDR3 protein. In the table there are about 190,000 distinct CDR3 sequences, approximately 15% of which are singletons. Source: CD8+ T cells sorted from PBMCs, taken 4 to 6 days after vaccination. The receptors were gathered from a middle-aged man who received an inactivated influenza vaccine. Each CDR3 is given with its conserved first and last residue. The D gene is left open where the match is weak. A clone size is listed for some rows: how often the clone was seen (once, few, many), or a class if it is expanded.

j_call: TRBJ2-3; clone_size: few; d_call: .; cdr3_length: 13; v_call: TRBV24-1; cdr3_nt: TGTGCCACCAGTCGTGGACGGACAGATACGCAGTATTTT; cdr3_aa: CATSRGRTDTQYF
j_call: TRBJ2-3; clone_size: few; d_call: TRBD2; cdr3_length: 15; v_call: TRBV5-1; cdr3_nt: TGCGCCAGCAGCTATTCCGGGACTAGCGGTGATACGCAGTATTTT; cdr3_aa: CASSYSGTSGDTQYF
j_call: TRBJ1-4; clone_size: few; d_call: .; cdr3_length: 15; v_call: TRBV27; cdr3_nt: TGTGCCAGCACCAGCCGGACCTCGATGGGGGAAAAACTGTTTTTT; cdr3_aa: CASTSRTSMGEKLFF
j_call: TRBJ2-3; clone_size: many; d_call: .; cdr3_length: 15; v_call: TRBV9; cdr3_nt: TGTGCCAGCAGCGTAGGAGACTACGGGACAGATACGCAGTATTTT; cdr3_aa: CASSVGDYGTDTQYF
j_call: TRBJ2-7; clone_size: .; d_call: TRBD2; cdr3_length: 15; v_call: TRBV14; cdr3_nt: TGTGCCAGCAGCCCCGGGACTAGCGGCCGTCTCGAGCAGTACTTC; cdr3_aa: CASSPGTSGRLEQYF
j_call: TRBJ2-2; clone_size: few; d_call: TRBD1; cdr3_length: 15; v_call: TRBV19; cdr3_nt: TGTGCCAGTAATACAGGGGGCCGGTACACCGGGGAGCTGTTTTTT; cdr3_aa: CASNTGGRYTGELFF
j_call: TRBJ2-7; clone_size: few; d_call: .; cdr3_length: 15; v_call: TRBV12-3/TRBV12-4; cdr3_nt: TGTGCCAGCAGTTTAGTGTCGGCCATAGCCTACGAGCAGTACTTC; cdr3_aa: CASSLVSAIAYEQYF
j_call: TRBJ2-1; clone_size: few; d_call: .; cdr3_length: 12; v_call: TRBV7-9; cdr3_nt: TGTGCCAGCAGCCCCATCCTCGACGAGCAGTTCTTC; cdr3_aa: CASSPILDEQFF
j_call: TRBJ1-1; clone_size: .; d_call: .; cdr3_length: 12; v_call: TRBV19; cdr3_nt: TGTGCCAGTAGTTGGCAGGCCACTGAAGCTTTCTTT; cdr3_aa: CASSWQATEAFF
j_call: TRBJ2-7; clone_size: .; d_call: TRBD1; cdr3_length: 14; v_call: TRBV4-1; cdr3_nt: TGCGCCAGCAGCCACCTGACAGGGGGCGGCGAGCAGTACTTC; cdr3_aa: CASSHLTGGGEQYF
j_call: TRBJ2-7; clone_size: .; d_call: .; cdr3_length: 13; v_call: TRBV27; cdr3_nt: TGTGCAGCCGCGTCTAACCCCTCCTACGAGCAGTACTTC; cdr3_aa: CAAASNPSYEQYF